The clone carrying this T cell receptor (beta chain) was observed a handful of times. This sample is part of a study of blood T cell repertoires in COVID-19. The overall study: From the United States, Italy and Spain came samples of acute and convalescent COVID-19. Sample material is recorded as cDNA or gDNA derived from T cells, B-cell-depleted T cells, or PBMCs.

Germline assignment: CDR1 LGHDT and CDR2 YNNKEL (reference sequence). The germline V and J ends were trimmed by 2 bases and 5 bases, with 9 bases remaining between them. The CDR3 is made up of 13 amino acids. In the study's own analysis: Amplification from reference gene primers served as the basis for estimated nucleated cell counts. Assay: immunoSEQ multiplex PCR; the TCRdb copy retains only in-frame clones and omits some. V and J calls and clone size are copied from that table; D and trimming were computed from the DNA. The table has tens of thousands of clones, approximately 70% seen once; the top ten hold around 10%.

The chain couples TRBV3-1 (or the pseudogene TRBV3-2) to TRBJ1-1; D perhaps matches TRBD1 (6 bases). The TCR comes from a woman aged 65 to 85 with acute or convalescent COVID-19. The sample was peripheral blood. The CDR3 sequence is CASSQRGGTEAFF. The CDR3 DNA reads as TGTGCCAGCAGCCAACGAGGGGGTACTGAAGCTTTCTTT.